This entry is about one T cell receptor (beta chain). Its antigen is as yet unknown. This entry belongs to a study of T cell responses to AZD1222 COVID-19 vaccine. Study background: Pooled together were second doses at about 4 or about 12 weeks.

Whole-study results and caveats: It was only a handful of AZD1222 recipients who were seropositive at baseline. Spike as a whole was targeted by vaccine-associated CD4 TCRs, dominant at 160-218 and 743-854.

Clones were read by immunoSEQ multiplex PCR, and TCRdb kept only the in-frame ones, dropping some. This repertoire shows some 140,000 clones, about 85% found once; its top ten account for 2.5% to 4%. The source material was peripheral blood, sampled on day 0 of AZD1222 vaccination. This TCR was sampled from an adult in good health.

This CDR3 is CASSPEGGRPYEQYF. The CDR3 region has the DNA TGTGCCAGCAGCCCTGAGGGGGGGCGGCCCTACGAGCAGTACTTC. The chain carries TRBV5-5 and TRBJ2-7; the D gene is possibly TRBD2 (7 bases). The CDR3 has 15 residues. The V end was cut by 4 bases, the J end by 2 bases, with 16 bases between. From germline, CDR1 is SGHKS and CDR2 YYEKEE (reference sequence).